The 6 T cell receptor beta chains presented below share a single source sample, sequenced in a study of CD8 T cells in ankylosing spondylitis listed by TCRdb under 2017. The protocol used for the library was 5' RACE. The sequencing machine was an Illumina HiSeq 2500. TCRdb reran the public reads through fastp at Q25 and MiXCR, keeping productive beta chains. All rows with the same CDR3 protein become a single entry with the most common DNA and genes. The sample data list 230,000 or so distinct CDR3 sequences, and 18% of these were observed just once. The top ten clones comprise around 32% of the sample. Sequences were obtained from blood, either unsorted or a sorted T cell fraction (not recorded which). These receptors all stem from a male donor with ankylosing spondylitis or in good health (not recorded which).

This clonotype was observed at least ten times. The chain joins TRBV29-1 to TRBJ2-5, with a tentative D call TRBD2 (5 bases). Germline values: CDR1 SQVTM, CDR2 ANQGSEA. V was cut by 6 bases and J by 7 bases, with 18 bases left in between. The CDR3 length is 13 residues. CDR3 DNA sequence: TGCAGCGTCCCCTGGCCGGGAATTGTGACCCAGTACTTC. This gives the protein CSVPWPGIVTQYF.

This clonotype was counted a few times. The CDR3 reads CASSPSTGRETQYF. The CDR3 nucleotides are TGTGCCAGCTCACCGTCGACAGGGAGAGAGACCCAGTACTTC. The chain uses TRBV18 and TRBJ2-5; 7 nucleotides align to TRBD1. Germline CDR1 and CDR2: KGHSH and LQKENI. With V trimmed by 3 bases and J by 4 bases, 5 bases remained unmatched. The CDR3 has 14 amino acids.

This clonotype has a handful of counts. CDR3 nucleotides: TGCGCCAGCAGCTTGTCTAGCGAGAGTATCAATGAGCAGTTCTTC. It is translated as CASSLSSESINEQFF. This chain joins TRBV5-1 and TRBJ2-1, with a tentative D call TRBD2 (6 bases). The germline V gene encodes CDR1 SGHRS and CDR2 YFSETQ. The CDR3 sequence is 15 residues long. V lost 1 base and J lost 6, with 14 bases in between.

V and J are TRBV5-1 and TRBJ2-1; no definite D call. Germline-derived CDR1 and CDR2 are SGHRS and YFSETQ. V was pared by 4 bases and J by 0 bases, with 14 bases between. This CDR3 spans 16 amino acids. The CDR3 reads CASSLRMAISYNEQFF. In DNA, the CDR3 is TGCGCCAGCAGCCTCCGGATGGCGATCTCCTACAATGAGCAGTTCTTC.

This clonotype has only a few counts. The chain is built from TRBV25-1 and TRBJ2-1; no clear D gene. This CDR3 comprises 12 residues. Germline V gives CDR1 MGHDK, CDR2 SYGVNS. Trimming pared 4 bases from V and 8 bases from J, leaving 9 bases between. The CDR3 sequence: CASSGAGDEQFF. For the CDR3, the DNA is TGTGCCAGCAGTGGAGCTGGGGATGAGCAGTTCTTC.

V and J are TRBV7-9 and TRBJ1-6; TRBD1 might be the D (5 bases). V was shortened by 0 bases and J by 10 bases, with 13 bases between the two germline ends. The germline V gene has CDR1 SEHNR and CDR2 FQNEAQ (reference sequence). This CDR3 has 15 amino acids. The CDR3, as DNA: TGTGCCAGCAGCTTAGCCTCGGGGGAGGTATCACCCCTCCACTTT. Residues: CASSLASGEVSPLHF. The whole variable domain, remainder taken from reference TRBV7-9 and TRBJ1-6, is DTGVSQNPRHKITKRGQNVTFRCDPISEHNRLYWYRQTLGQGPEFLTYFQNEAQLEKSRLLSDRFSAERPKGSFSTLEIQRTEQGDSAMYLCASSLASGEVSPLHFGNGTRLTVT.